Listed here are 19 T cell receptor beta chains from one sample, sequenced in a study of blood T cell repertoires in COVID-19. This table comes from immunoSEQ multiplex PCR, and its TCRdb copy is limited to in-frame clones, with some not included. Of about 200,000 clones listed, roughly 88% are singletons. Sequences were obtained from PBMCs or T cells enriched from blood (not recorded which). The receptors derive from a man aged 35-49 years with acute COVID-19.

V usage is TRBV5-1 and J usage is TRBJ1-1; possible D gene TRBD1, 5 bases. In germline, CDR1 is SGHRS, CDR2 YFSETQ. With 5 bases removed from V and 5 bases from J, the gap between germline ends came to 16 bases. CDR3 size: 14 residues. CDR3 nucleotide sequence: TGCGCCAGCAGTAACGGGGATGGGGGGACTGAAGCTTTCTTT. It encodes CASSNGDGGTEAFF.

This clone was counted a single time. This sequence joins TRBV23-1 and TRBJ2-3; the match to TRBD1 covers 11 bases. TRBV23-1 is classed as an ORF, of uncertain function. The junction had 6 bases not matched to a gene; V was cut back by 3 bases and J by 4 bases. The CDR3 extends over 16 amino acids. CDR3 sequence reads: CASSHPDRGLSDTQYF. The CDR3 coding sequence is TGCGCCAGCAGTCACCCGGACAGGGGGCTATCAGATACGCAGTATTTT.

The chain is built from TRBV5-1 and TRBJ2-2; unclear D gene. This CDR3 has 13 residues. Trimming cost V 0 bases and J 5 bases, with 5 bases left between them. Germline V gene data show CDR1 as SGHRS and CDR2 as YFSETQ. CDR3: CASSLGVTGELFF. The CDR3 DNA reads TGCGCCAGCAGCTTGGGTGTAACCGGGGAGCTGTTTTTT.

This clone was recorded a few times. The gene calls are TRBV19 and TRBJ1-2; D perhaps matches TRBD1 (5 bases). This CDR3 has 14 residues. The germline V gene encodes CDR1 LNHDA and CDR2 SQIVND (reference sequence). Trimming removed 10 bases at V and 2 bases at J, with 17 bases between. The CDR3: CATHLGRENYGYTF. CDR3 sequence (DNA): TGTGCCACCCATCTGGGACGGGAGAACTATGGCTACACCTTC.

This rearrangement joins TRBV2 to TRBJ1-2; D perhaps matches TRBD1 (5 bases). Trimming stripped 8 bases from V and 7 bases from J, with 17 bases between. The CDR3 loop spans 13 amino acids. Per the germline V gene, CDR1 is SNHLY and CDR2 is FYNNEI. The DNA of the CDR3 is TGTGCCAGCGCGACAGCGGGGTCCAGTGGCTACACCTTC. Protein product: CASATAGSSGYTF.

As DNA, the CDR3 is TGTGCCTCTAATGCCGGGAAACCCTACGAGCAGTACTTC. Protein: CASNAGKPYEQYF. The V call is TRBV19, the J call TRBJ2-7, with D possibly matching TRBD2 (5 bases). The length of the CDR3 is 13 residues. Germline CDR1 reads LNHDA; CDR2 reads SQIVND (reference sequence). V was clipped by 11 bases and J by 2 bases, with 16 bases between them.

A single count supports this clone. The rearrangement links TRBV7-8 to TRBJ2-5, with TRBD2 identical over 8 bases. The length of the CDR3 is 15 residues. CDR1 SGHVS and CDR2 FQNEAQ come from the germline V gene. V dropped 2 bases and J dropped 2; count of bases not matched to a gene: 4. The CDR3 nucleotides are TGTGCCAGCAGCTTATCTACTAGCGGACAAGAGACCCAGTACTTC. Its translation is CASSLSTSGQETQYF. Variable domain in full (rest from reference TRBV7-8 and TRBJ2-5): GAGVSQSPRYKVAKRGQDVALRCDPISGHVSLFWYQQALGQGPEFLTYFQNEAQLDKSGLPSDRFFAERPEGSVSTLKIQRTQQEDSAVYLCASSLSTSGQETQYFGPGTRLLVL.

This chain uses TRBV30 with TRBJ1-5; 7 nucleotides agree with TRBD1. The CDR3 sequence is 13 residues long. J lost 6 bases, V lost 5 bases, and 7 bases had no gene match. Germline loops: CDR1 GTSNPN, CDR2 SVGIG (reference sequence). As DNA, the CDR3 is TGTGCCTGGGGAACAGGGGAGGTTCAGCCCCAGCATTTT. This codes for CAWGTGEVQPQHF.

This clone has a count of ten or more. The J gene is TRBJ2-3, the V gene TRBV25-1; 13 bases map to TRBD2. Germline CDR1 and CDR2: MGHDK and SYGVNS. The CDR3 sequence is 15 residues long. V was clipped by 10 bases and J by 0 bases; unmatched bases: 4. In DNA, the CDR3 is TGTGCCACACTAGCGGGAGGGGCTAGCACAGATACGCAGTATTTT. Translated: CATLAGGASTDTQYF.

CDR3 nucleotide sequence: TGTGCCAGTAGTCGGGTGGCGAACACCGGGGAGCTGTTTTTT. It specifies CASSRVANTGELFF. V is TRBV19 and J is TRBJ2-2; D call uncertain. Germline CDR1 is LNHDA and CDR2 is SQIVND (reference sequence). The CDR3 is 14 residues long. The V end was cut by 5 bases, the J end by 0 bases, with 7 bases between.

V is TRBV12-5 and J is TRBJ2-2; TRBD1 matches at 7 bases. J lost 7 bases, V lost 2 bases, and 10 bases had no gene match. The CDR3 consists of 16 residues. Germline V gene data show CDR1 as LGHNT and CDR2 as FRNRAP. Written as DNA, the CDR3 is TGTGCTAGTGGTTTGTCAAGGACAGGTCGGGGCGGGGAGCTGTTTTTT. Residues: CASGLSRTGRGGELFF.

The CDR3 spells CASSHRPGQGDTEAFF. DNA for the CDR3: TGCGCCAGCAGCCACCGACCGGGACAGGGTGACACTGAAGCTTTCTTT. The chain combines TRBV4-1 with TRBJ1-1, with 9 positions matching TRBD1. The CDR3 spans 16 residues. Germline CDR1 and CDR2: MGHRA and YSYEKL. Trimming took 3 bases from V and 3 from J; bases not matched to a gene: 8.

V is TRBV28 and J is TRBJ2-3; tentative D call: TRBD1 (6 bases). In germline, CDR1 is MDHEN, CDR2 SYDVKM. The CDR3 consists of 15 residues. Between the trimmed V and J ends, which lost 7 bases and 6 bases, there was a span of 20 bases. CDR3: CASIEDSRPQDTQYF. The CDR3 DNA reads as TGTGCCAGCATTGAGGACAGCAGGCCTCAGGATACGCAGTATTTT.

This sequence joins TRBV6-5 and TRBJ1-1, with unresolved D. Germline V gene sequence: CDR1 MNHEY, CDR2 SVGAGI. CDR3 length: 13 residues. V gave up 3 bases and J gave up 5 bases, with 10 bases separating them. The CDR3 reads CASSYSHGTEAFF. In DNA, the CDR3 is TGTGCCAGCAGTTATTCCCACGGGACTGAAGCTTTCTTT.

This clone appeared a single time. The chain couples TRBV20-1 to TRBJ1-5; 8 bases are a match to TRBD1. This CDR3 has 14 amino acids. The germline V gene has CDR1 DFQATT and CDR2 SNEGSKA (reference sequence). Germline trimming cut 3 bases from V and 7 bases from J; bases unmatched to any gene: 8. The CDR3 nucleotides read TGCAGTGCTAGTTCTCCGACAGGGGCCCAGCCCCAGCATTTT. Translated: CSASSPTGAQPQHF.

The chain combines TRBV10-3 with TRBJ2-1; 7 positions agree with TRBD1. The CDR3 consists of 13 residues. CDR1 is ENHRY, CDR2 SYGVKD, per germline. J lost 7 bases, V lost 5 bases, and 5 bases had no gene match. CDR3 nucleotide sequence: TGTGCCATCAGTTACAGGGGTTGGAATGAGCAGTTCTTC. Translation gives CAISYRGWNEQFF.

This chain joins TRBV9 and TRBJ2-3, with 10 bases aligning to TRBD2. CDR1 is SGDLS and CDR2 is YYNGEE in the germline V gene. With V trimmed by 4 bases and J by 5 bases, 13 bases remained unmatched. The length of the CDR3 is 17 residues. The CDR3 nucleotides are TGTGCCAGCAGCAAGCGGGAGGGGGCGACGTTGGTAGATACGCAGTATTTT. Translation: CASSKREGATLVDTQYF. Filled out from reference TRBV9 and TRBJ2-3, the complete variable domain reads DSGVTQTPKHLITATGQRVTLRCSPRSGDLSVYWYQQSLDQGLQFLIQYYNGEERAKGNILERFSAQQFPDLHSELNLSSLELGDSALYFCASSKREGATLVDTQYFGPGTRLTVL.

This rearrangement joins TRBV6-1 to TRBJ2-5, with TRBD1 as a possible D gene (5 bases). CDR1 is MNHNS, CDR2 SASEGT, per germline. This CDR3 has 16 residues. V was cut by 0 bases and J by 4 bases, with 15 bases left in between. Written as DNA, the CDR3 is TGTGCCAGCAGTGAAGCTTACCTAAGGACAACAGAGACCCAGTACTTC. It translates to CASSEAYLRTTETQYF.

CDR3 loop: CASSQGARTGGDSPLHF. The CDR3 coding sequence is TGTGCCAGCAGCCAAGGGGCCCGGACAGGGGGAGATTCACCCCTCCACTTT. This chain connects TRBV4-2 to TRBJ1-6, with 10 nucleotides matching TRBD1. J gave up 8 bases and V 1 base, and 8 bases lay outside the gene matches. Germline V CDR1 and CDR2: LGHNA, YNFKEQ. The CDR3 sequence is 17 residues long.